The 22 T cell receptor beta chains in this list originate from one sample, sequenced in a study of persistence of HIV-infected CD4 T cells. Overlapping HIV-1 Gag 15-mer peptides at 0.85 to 1 ug per peptide per mL were used. CD40L-negative CD69-negative CD45RO-high memory CD4+ T cells were sorted as populations depleted of antigen-responding cells. The antigens of these receptors remain unknown. The immunoSEQ assay was version 4, run in survey mode. Clones were sequenced by immunoSEQ multiplex PCR, and TCRdb holds only the in-frame ones, with some missing. The sample lists about 40,000 clones, 75% to 85% seen once, with about 14% in the top ten. The source was CD4+ T cells sorted from PBMCs after approximately 19-hour stimulation, collected from a patient who received antiretroviral therapy. All receptors derive from an adult man with HIV who was CMV-seropositive.

The chain uses TRBV7-9 and TRBJ2-2, with 8 bases identical to TRBD1. The germline V gene has CDR1 SEHNR and CDR2 FQNEAQ (reference sequence). V lost 1 base and J lost 7; bases outside the gene matches: 5. CDR3 size: 15 residues. CDR3 in amino acids: CASSLGAGGYGELFF. In DNA form, the CDR3 reads TGTGCCAGCAGCTTAGGCGCAGGGGGCTACGGGGAGCTGTTTTTT.

The gene calls are TRBV6-5 and TRBJ1-2; 8 bases fit TRBD1. This CDR3 spans 14 amino acids. V gave up 5 bases and J gave up 3 bases; unmatched junction bases: 5. From germline, CDR1 is MNHEY and CDR2 SVGAGI. CDR3 sequence reads: CASSPDRADYGYTF. CDR3 nucleotides: TGTGCCAGCAGTCCGGACAGGGCGGACTATGGCTACACCTTC.

This clone appeared once. The chain uses TRBV9 and TRBJ2-7; unclear D gene. The CDR3 has 11 residues. V shed 0 bases and J shed 6 bases, with 4 bases lying between them. Germline CDR1 and CDR2: SGDLS and YYNGEE. The chain's CDR3 is CASSVAGEQYF. The DNA of the CDR3 is TGTGCCAGCAGCGTAGCGGGCGAGCAGTACTTC.

This chain joins TRBV30 and TRBJ2-2; possibly TRBD2 for D (6 bases). CDR3 length: 16 amino acids. CDR1 is GTSNPN and CDR2 is SVGIG in the germline V gene (reference sequence). V dropped 0 bases and J dropped 5 bases, with 16 bases sitting between them. The CDR3 region is CAWSVRVGGLTGELFF. In DNA form, the CDR3 reads TGTGCCTGGAGTGTACGAGTCGGGGGTCTGACCGGGGAGCTGTTTTTT. Full variable domain (rest looked up from reference TRBV30 and TRBJ2-2): SQTIHQWPATLVQPVGSPLSLECTVEGTSNPNLYWYRQAAGRGLQLLFYSVGIGQISSEVPQNLSASRPQDRQFILSSKKLLLSDSGFYLCAWSVRVGGLTGELFFGEGSRLTVL.

This clone was picked up a small number of times. The CDR3, as DNA: TGCAGCGTTGGGGTAGGGCACAACACCGGGGAGCTGTTTTTT. Its protein is CSVGVGHNTGELFF. The rearrangement uses TRBV29-1 and TRBJ2-2; no firm D call. In germline, CDR1 is SQVTM, CDR2 ANQGSEA. The CDR3 spans 14 residues. V shed 4 bases and J shed 2 bases, with 11 bases lying between them.

The V call is TRBV27, the J call TRBJ2-7, with D unresolved. CDR1 MNHEY and CDR2 SMNVEV come from the germline V gene (reference sequence). CDR3 length equals 13 residues. Trimming pared 6 bases from V and 4 bases from J, leaving 13 bases between. The CDR3 DNA is TGTGCCAGCAGACCCTACAGTGGTTACGAGCAGTACTTC. This sequence encodes CASRPYSGYEQYF.

The chain combines TRBV28 with TRBJ2-7, with D unresolved. V shed 6 bases and J shed 1 base, with 10 bases lying between them. From germline, CDR1 is MDHEN and CDR2 SYDVKM. The CDR3 loop spans 13 amino acids. The CDR3 loop is CASRTRRSYEQYF. The DNA for the CDR3 is TGTGCCAGCAGGACCCGACGTTCCTACGAGCAGTACTTC.

The chain couples TRBV16 to TRBJ1-2; D is ambiguous. Germline loops: CDR1 KGHSY, CDR2 FQNENV. There are 13 residues in the CDR3. Trimming left V 5 bases short and J 3 bases short, with 10 bases between. CDR3: CASSNRAHYGYTF. The DNA of the CDR3 is TGTGCCAGCAGCAATCGGGCCCACTATGGCTACACCTTC. The full variable domain, in which reference TRBV16 and TRBJ1-2 provide the parts outside the CDR3, is GEEVAQTPKHLVRGEGQKAKLYCAPIKGHSYVFWYQQVLKNEFKFLISFQNENVFDETGMPKERFSAKCLPNSPCSLEIQATKLEDSAVYFCASSNRAHYGYTFGSGTRLTVV.

The chain recombines TRBV5-1 with TRBJ1-6; 7 positions agree with TRBD1. The CDR3 covers 16 residues. Per the germline V gene, CDR1 is SGHRS and CDR2 is YFSETQ. The V and J ends lost 0 bases and 7 bases, in that order; junction bases with no gene match: 7. CDR3 in amino acids: CASSLVTGVVNSPLHF. CDR3 nucleotide sequence: TGCGCCAGCAGCTTGGTAACAGGGGTGGTGAATTCACCCCTCCACTTT.

V usage is TRBV3-1 (or the pseudogene TRBV3-2) and J usage is TRBJ1-1; 7 nucleotides agree with TRBD1. V was clipped by 4 bases and J by 2 bases; unmatched bases: 7. Germline loops: CDR1 LGHDT, CDR2 YNNKEL (reference sequence). This CDR3 has 15 residues. The DNA for the CDR3 is TGTGCCAGCAGCCCCCAGGACAGGTCAAACACTGAAGCTTTCTTT. Its translation is CASSPQDRSNTEAFF.

This clone was counted only a few times. The J gene is TRBJ1-4, the V gene TRBV19; 8 positions agree with TRBD1. Trimming at V came to 7 bases and at J to 5 bases, leaving 9 bases not matched to a gene. CDR3 size: 15 residues. Germline V CDR1 and CDR2: LNHDA, SQIVND (reference sequence). CDR3 loop: CASTTGQAWNEKLFF. CDR3 bases: TGTGCCAGTACCACGGGACAGGCCTGGAATGAAAAACTGTTTTTT.

The genes are TRBV3-1 (or the pseudogene TRBV3-2) and TRBJ1-1; no definite D call. The CDR3 has 15 amino acids. V lost 0 bases, J lost 0 bases, and 8 bases lay in between. Per the germline V gene, CDR1 is LGHDT and CDR2 is YNNKEL (reference sequence). The CDR3 bases are TGTGCCAGCAGCCAAGAGGGGTCCCTGAACACTGAAGCTTTCTTT. Amino acid sequence: CASSQEGSLNTEAFF.

This clone appeared once. V usage is TRBV30 and J usage is TRBJ1-2; the D is unclear. Germline CDR1 reads GTSNPN; CDR2 reads SVGIG (reference sequence). The CDR3 covers 13 residues. The V end was cut by 6 bases, the J end by 8 bases, with 19 bases between. In DNA form, the CDR3 reads TGTGCCTGTGACTCCGGGAGAGTTGTGGGCTACACCTTC. It encodes CACDSGRVVGYTF.

The rearrangement links TRBV19 to TRBJ1-1; 8 positions agree with TRBD1. The CDR3 runs 15 residues. Looked up from germline, CDR1 is LNHDA and CDR2 is SQIVND (reference sequence). Trimming at V came to 3 bases and at J to 7 bases, leaving 10 bases not matched to a gene. The CDR3 DNA follows: TGTGCCAGTAGTATGGGACAGGCCGGAGGGGGTGAAGCTTTCTTT. Translation: CASSMGQAGGGEAFF.

The chain recombines TRBV7-2 with TRBJ1-6; possible D gene TRBD1, 5 bases. Between the trimmed V and J ends, which lost 1 base and 10 bases, there was a span of 17 bases. The CDR3 is 16 amino acids. Per the germline V gene, CDR1 is SGHTA and CDR2 is FQGNSA. CDR3 region: CASSLDPAGLGSPLHF. CDR3 nucleotide sequence: TGTGCCAGCAGCTTAGACCCCGCAGGGTTAGGATCACCCCTCCACTTT.

The V and J genes are TRBV30 and TRBJ1-2; TRBD1 aligns across 11 bases. Germline V gives CDR1 GTSNPN, CDR2 SVGIG (reference sequence). The CDR3 sequence is 14 residues long. V lost 8 bases and J lost 3; bases outside the gene matches: 8. The CDR3 DNA reads TGTGCCGGACCGAGGACAGGGGGCTACTATGGCTACACCTTC. It specifies CAGPRTGGYYGYTF.

The CDR3 DNA is TGTGCCAGCAGCGTAGCTTGGAGGGGCCAAGAGACCCAGTACTTC. Residues: CASSVAWRGQETQYF. The chain combines TRBV9 with TRBJ2-5, with TRBD2 as a possible D gene (6 bases). In germline, CDR1 is SGDLS, CDR2 YYNGEE. The length of the CDR3 is 15 residues. The ends were cut back, 0 bases at V and 1 base at J, with 10 bases in the middle.

The chain recombines TRBV12-3 or TRBV12-4 with TRBJ1-4, with no clear D. V was trimmed by 2 bases and J by 7 bases, leaving 8 bases between them. CDR3 length equals 13 residues. The CDR3 reads CASSLFAAEKLFF. As DNA, the CDR3 is TGTGCCAGCAGTTTATTCGCGGCTGAAAAACTGTTTTTT.

The gene calls are TRBV3-1 (or the pseudogene TRBV3-2) and TRBJ1-1, with 11 nucleotides matching TRBD1. CDR3 length: 16 amino acids. CDR1 is LGHDT and CDR2 is YNNKEL in the germline V gene (reference sequence). The trim removed 3 bases at V and 4 bases at J, leaving 7 bases unmatched. Written as DNA, the CDR3 is TGTGCCAGCAGCCAGGGGACAGGGGGACGCGGCACTGAAGCTTTCTTT. This sequence encodes CASSQGTGGRGTEAFF.

The gene calls are TRBV10-3 and TRBJ1-1; TRBD1 matches 7 bases. Looked up from germline, CDR1 is ENHRY and CDR2 is SYGVKD. This CDR3 is built from 15 residues. With 4 bases clipped from V and 0 bases from J, the junction kept 5 bases outside the gene matches. DNA of the CDR3: TGTGCCATCAGTGTGAGAGGGGGCGTGAACACTGAAGCTTTCTTT. Translated, it gives CAISVRGGVNTEAFF.

This rearrangement joins TRBV20-1 to TRBJ1-5, with a tentative D call TRBD1 (6 bases). Trimming removed 3 bases from V and 3 bases from J, with 12 bases in between. The germline V gene has CDR1 DFQATT and CDR2 SNEGSKA (reference sequence). CDR3 length: 14 amino acids. The CDR3 DNA is TGCAGTGCTAGTGGAGGGGGGGACAATCAGCCCCAGCATTTT. Translated, it gives CSASGGGDNQPQHF.

The gene calls are TRBV14 and TRBJ2-7; D remains ambiguous. Trimming stripped 5 bases from V and 3 bases from J, with 14 bases between. The V gene's germline CDR1 is SGHDN and CDR2 FVKESK. CDR3 length: 14 residues. The CDR3 bases are TGTGCCAGCAGCATCGGCGGCCGAGTCTACGAGCAGTACTTC. Translating gives CASSIGGRVYEQYF. The variable domain in full, completed from reference TRBV14 and TRBJ2-7, reads EAGVTQFPSHSVIEKGQTVTLRCDPISGHDNLYWYRRVMGKEIKFLLHFVKESKQDESGMPNNRFLAERTGGTYSTLKVQPAELEDSGVYFCASSIGGRVYEQYFGPGTRLTVT.